These T cell receptor beta chains were read from a single sample in a study of T cell responses to AZD1222 COVID-19 vaccine. Generated by immunoSEQ multiplex PCR, the TCRdb table keeps only in-frame clones and is missing some. The sample gives 52,000 or so clones, approximately 85% of which show up once; about 21% is in the top ten. Specimen: peripheral blood, collected on day 0 of MenACWY control vaccination. These receptors came from an adult in good health. Both conserved end residues are part of each CDR3. The order of the fields is D gene, clone size, V gene, J gene, CDR3 length, CDR3 DNA, CDR3 protein. D genes are given only for firm matches. Size is stated for part of the rows, as once, few or many counts, or as a class when the clone is expanded.

.,.,TRBV12-3/TRBV12-4,TRBJ2-1,13,TGTGCCAGCAGTTTAAGAGGGTACAATGAGCAGTTCTTC,CASSLRGYNEQFF
TRBD2,.,TRBV19,TRBJ2-7,14,TGTGCCAGTAGTCCGCGGACTAGCGGCTACGAGCAGTACTTC,CASSPRTSGYEQYF
TRBD1,.,TRBV6-6,TRBJ2-7,15,TGTGCCAGCAGTGCGAGCCAGGGGGCACGGAGCGAGCAGTACTTC,CASSASQGARSEQYF
.,.,TRBV21-1,TRBJ1-4,17,TGTGCCAGCAGCAAATCGGGACAGCCCCGGGCTAATGAAAAACTGTTTTTT,CASSKSGQPRANEKLFF
.,.,TRBV28,TRBJ2-2,14,TGTGCCAGCAGTGTATCACAGTACACCGGGGAGCTGTTTTTT,CASSVSQYTGELFF
TRBD1,.,TRBV7-9,TRBJ1-5,15,TGTGCCAGCAGCATAGGGACAGGGGGCAATCAGCCCCAGCATTTT,CASSIGTGGNQPQHF
.,once,TRBV30,TRBJ2-2,15,TGTGCCTGGCGCCCCGGACGGACGAACACCGGGGAGCTGTTTTTT,CAWRPGRTNTGELFF
.,.,TRBV19,TRBJ1-5,13,TGTGCCATTGGGGAGGGTGGCAATCAGCCCCAGCATTTT,CAIGEGGNQPQHF
.,.,TRBV3-1/TRBV3-2,TRBJ2-2,16,TGTGCCAGCAGGGGTGGTAGGGGTGGGAACACCGGGGAGCTGTTTTTT,CASRGGRGGNTGELFF
.,.,TRBV11-2,TRBJ2-6,16,TGTGCCAGCAGCTTAGCAGCGTTCTCTGGGGCCAACGTCCTGACTTTC,CASSLAAFSGANVLTF
.,.,TRBV29-1,TRBJ2-5,12,TGCAGCGGTATGCTAGGTCCAGAGACCCAGTACTTC,CSGMLGPETQYF
.,.,TRBV7-9,TRBJ1-1,13,TGTGCCAGCAGCGACCGTGTAGGGGCTGAAGCTTTCTTT,CASSDRVGAEAFF
.,.,TRBV7-8,TRBJ2-2,16,TGTGCCAGCAGCCCAGACTGGGCCAAAGGCTCCGGGGAGCTGTTTTTT,CASSPDWAKGSGELFF
.,.,TRBV9,TRBJ1-1,15,TGTGCCAGCAGCGCCCAAGGGAGGGGGAACACTGAAGCTTTCTTT,CASSAQGRGNTEAFF
.,.,TRBV7-2,TRBJ2-2,15,TGTGCCAGCAGCCCCGACGGGGCGAACACCGGGGAGCTGTTTTTT,CASSPDGANTGELFF
.,.,TRBV2,TRBJ1-2,15,TGTGCCAGCAGTGAAGTCCCCGGACAGTCCCGTGGCTACACCTTC,CASSEVPGQSRGYTF
TRBD2,.,TRBV18,TRBJ2-1,16,TGTGCCAGCTCACCACCGGGGACTAGCGGGTACAATGAGCAGTTCTTC,CASSPPGTSGYNEQFF
.,.,TRBV19,TRBJ1-1,14,TGTGCCAGTAGACAGGGATTCGGAATTACTGAAGCTTTCTTT,CASRQGFGITEAFF
TRBD1,few,TRBV10-2,TRBJ1-4,15,TGCGCCAGCAGACCCGACAGGGACTCAGGCGAAAAACTGTTTTTT,CASRPDRDSGEKLFF
.,.,TRBV19,TRBJ1-5,16,TGTGCCAGTAGTACCTTAGGTTGGAATAGCAATCAGCCCCAGCATTTT,CASSTLGWNSNQPQHF
TRBD1,.,TRBV5-1,TRBJ2-7,14,TGCGCCAGCAGCCCCGGACAGGGGGCGTACGAGCAGTACTTC,CASSPGQGAYEQYF
.,.,TRBV6-5,TRBJ1-2,13,TGTGCCAGCAGTTACGTGGGGGTTCAGGGCTACACCTTC,CASSYVGVQGYTF
.,.,TRBV6-5,TRBJ2-3,14,TGTGCCAGCAGCCCGGCGGGATCTGGAGATACGCAGTATTTT,CASSPAGSGDTQYF
TRBD1,.,TRBV27,TRBJ1-2,13,TGTGCCAGCAGTAAAGACAGGGTGCGTGGCTACACCTTC,CASSKDRVRGYTF
.,once,TRBV4-3,TRBJ1-1,15,TGCGCCAGCAGCCAAGAAAAGGGGTTGAACACTGAAGCTTTCTTT,CASSQEKGLNTEAFF
.,.,TRBV30,TRBJ1-1,13,TGTGCCTGGAGTGTTCTTTCGGACAGTGAAGCTTTCTTT,CAWSVLSDSEAFF
.,.,TRBV5-1,TRBJ2-1,14,TGCGCCAGCAGCCTGGACGGCCGCTACAATGAGCAGTTCTTC,CASSLDGRYNEQFF
.,.,TRBV6-5,TRBJ1-5,13,TGTGCCAGCAGTCCCGGCAGCAATCAGCCCCAGCATTTT,CASSPGSNQPQHF